These T cell receptor beta chains were read from a single sample in a study of T cells in Graves' hyperthyroidism and ophthalmopathy. TCRdb re-analysed the multiplex PCR reads in MiXCR, keeping a single row per CDR3 protein. The top ten clones hold less than 9% of a sample with hundreds of thousands of distinct CDR3 sequences, about 45% of them seen once. The specimen was peripheral blood or thyroid tissue (not recorded which). The receptors shown here come from an adult man with Graves' disease, either hyperthyroidism or ophthalmopathy (not recorded which). Each CDR3 is given with its conserved first and last residue. D genes are given only for firm matches.

D gene: .; J gene: TRBJ1-2; V gene: TRBV10-3; CDR3 protein: CASSESAGANYGYTF
D gene: .; J gene: TRBJ1-2; V gene: TRBV10-3; CDR3 protein: CASSQDIGNYGYTF
D gene: .; J gene: TRBJ1-2; V gene: TRBV10-3; CDR3 protein: CARDPTGFAYGYTF
D gene: TRBD1; J gene: TRBJ1-2; V gene: TRBV10-2; CDR3 protein: CASSRDRGMNYGYTF
D gene: TRBD2; J gene: TRBJ2-2; V gene: TRBV19; CDR3 protein: CASSMIAPSGHTGELFF
D gene: .; J gene: TRBJ1-1; V gene: TRBV20-1; CDR3 protein: CSARLMNTEAFF
D gene: .; J gene: TRBJ1-2; V gene: TRBV10-3; CDR3 protein: CAISAGRETNYGYTF
D gene: .; J gene: TRBJ1-1; V gene: TRBV7-3; CDR3 protein: CASRRTANTEAFF
D gene: .; J gene: TRBJ1-5; V gene: TRBV7-8; CDR3 protein: CASSQDRPQGRQPQHF
D gene: .; J gene: TRBJ2-7; V gene: TRBV7-2; CDR3 protein: CASSQDGNPGPYEQYF
D gene: TRBD2; J gene: TRBJ2-2; V gene: TRBV20-1; CDR3 protein: CSAVTSGGARTGELFF
D gene: TRBD2; J gene: TRBJ2-2; V gene: TRBV7-9; CDR3 protein: CASRVTSGRRHTGELFF
D gene: .; J gene: TRBJ2-7; V gene: TRBV5-1; CDR3 protein: CASSSAWQNYEQYF
D gene: TRBD1; J gene: TRBJ1-1; V gene: TRBV7-9; CDR3 protein: CASSFYRGFMNTEAFF
D gene: .; J gene: TRBJ2-7; V gene: TRBV7-7; CDR3 protein: CASSSVGGRYSYEQYF
D gene: .; J gene: TRBJ1-5; V gene: TRBV4-1; CDR3 protein: CASSQDWSRGGNQPQHF
D gene: TRBD1; J gene: TRBJ2-7; V gene: TRBV7-9; CDR3 protein: CASRAGTGGAYEQYF
D gene: .; J gene: TRBJ1-1; V gene: TRBV2; CDR3 protein: CAREESTEAFF
D gene: .; J gene: TRBJ1-6; V gene: TRBV7-8; CDR3 protein: CASSRPGGGGNSPLHF
D gene: TRBD1; J gene: TRBJ1-5; V gene: TRBV20-1; CDR3 protein: CSATGQGGNQPQHF
D gene: TRBD1; J gene: TRBJ2-7; V gene: TRBV5-8; CDR3 protein: CASSPDREREQYF
D gene: TRBD1; J gene: TRBJ1-2; V gene: TRBV12-3/TRBV12-4; CDR3 protein: CASSMDRGNYGYTF
D gene: .; J gene: TRBJ1-5; V gene: TRBV19; CDR3 protein: CASRDPTGTAAGHF
D gene: .; J gene: TRBJ1-1; V gene: TRBV6-5; CDR3 protein: CASSYSTGKDTEAFF
D gene: .; J gene: TRBJ2-5; V gene: TRBV25-1; CDR3 protein: CASSSPRSGRLKTQYF
D gene: TRBD2; J gene: TRBJ2-5; V gene: TRBV7-7; CDR3 protein: CASSLDGGAQETQYF
D gene: .; J gene: TRBJ1-3; V gene: TRBV29-1; CDR3 protein: CSVSGTALGNTIYF
D gene: TRBD1; J gene: TRBJ2-7; V gene: TRBV10-3; CDR3 protein: CAIGRQGQITYEQYF
D gene: TRBD1; J gene: TRBJ1-1; V gene: TRBV2; CDR3 protein: CASRDNRGKNTEAFF
D gene: .; J gene: TRBJ1-1; V gene: TRBV29-1; CDR3 protein: CSGRPGDLEAFF
D gene: .; J gene: TRBJ1-2; V gene: TRBV15; CDR3 protein: CATNRIPRASGGGYTF
D gene: .; J gene: TRBJ1-5; V gene: TRBV6-1; CDR3 protein: CASSEEADNQPQHF
D gene: TRBD1; J gene: TRBJ1-4; V gene: TRBV10-2; CDR3 protein: CASSIGTGGHEKLFF
D gene: .; J gene: TRBJ1-1; V gene: TRBV5-6; CDR3 protein: CASSLSGQRAGAFF
D gene: .; J gene: TRBJ1-3; V gene: TRBV20-1; CDR3 protein: CSAPEDAGNTIYF
D gene: .; J gene: TRBJ1-2; V gene: TRBV12-3/TRBV12-4; CDR3 protein: CASSLPGRVYGYTF
D gene: TRBD1; J gene: TRBJ1-6; V gene: TRBV7-4; CDR3 protein: CASRMTGSSPLHF
D gene: TRBD1; J gene: TRBJ1-5; V gene: TRBV6-1; CDR3 protein: CASRKTPGTGVNQPQHF
D gene: .; J gene: TRBJ2-2; V gene: TRBV7-2; CDR3 protein: CASTQLLGGRTGELFF
D gene: TRBD1; J gene: TRBJ1-5; V gene: TRBV19; CDR3 protein: CASSVTGGGNQPQHF
D gene: .; J gene: TRBJ1-2; V gene: TRBV2; CDR3 protein: CASSLGFGYTF
D gene: TRBD1; J gene: TRBJ1-1; V gene: TRBV6-5; CDR3 protein: CASSSGDRGNEAFF
D gene: TRBD2; J gene: TRBJ2-5; V gene: TRBV29-1; CDR3 protein: CSAYPGLAGGETQYF
D gene: TRBD1; J gene: TRBJ2-7; V gene: TRBV20-1; CDR3 protein: CSVRGQGFYEQYF
D gene: TRBD1; J gene: TRBJ2-6; V gene: TRBV2; CDR3 protein: CASSDTGGRAGANVLTF
D gene: .; J gene: TRBJ1-1; V gene: TRBV10-3; CDR3 protein: CAISEGGASTEAFF
D gene: .; J gene: TRBJ1-2; V gene: TRBV7-2; CDR3 protein: CASSLGGGANYGYTF
D gene: TRBD1; J gene: TRBJ2-5; V gene: TRBV29-1; CDR3 protein: CSVAPTGGPKQETQYF
D gene: .; J gene: TRBJ1-4; V gene: TRBV20-1; CDR3 protein: CSALLGIMEEKLFF
D gene: .; J gene: TRBJ1-1; V gene: TRBV29-1; CDR3 protein: CSVEGPLMNTEAFF
D gene: TRBD2; J gene: TRBJ2-7; V gene: TRBV5-4; CDR3 protein: CASSFLLAGVYEQYF
D gene: .; J gene: TRBJ1-6; V gene: TRBV10-3; CDR3 protein: CAISEVDSPLHF
D gene: TRBD1; J gene: TRBJ1-1; V gene: TRBV7-2; CDR3 protein: CASSLNQGADTEAFF
D gene: TRBD1; J gene: TRBJ1-2; V gene: TRBV24-1; CDR3 protein: CATSDKGQFYGYTF
D gene: TRBD1; J gene: TRBJ2-5; V gene: TRBV7-9; CDR3 protein: CASSFPGQGTSETQYF
D gene: TRBD2; J gene: TRBJ2-7; V gene: TRBV15; CDR3 protein: CATSRDLVGGRSDEQYF
D gene: .; J gene: TRBJ1-5; V gene: TRBV2; CDR3 protein: CASSPGAVGNQPQHF
D gene: .; J gene: TRBJ1-5; V gene: TRBV30; CDR3 protein: CAWRTRVGQPQHF
D gene: .; J gene: TRBJ1-4; V gene: TRBV29-1; CDR3 protein: CSVGGETNEKLFF
D gene: .; J gene: TRBJ1-5; V gene: TRBV12-3/TRBV12-4; CDR3 protein: CASREGESGNQPQHF